The rows below give T cell receptor beta chains drawn from one sample of a study of T cells after yellow fever vaccination. One entry per CDR3 protein results from TCRdb running MiXCR on the 5' RACE reads. The table lists tens of thousands of distinct CDR3 sequences, roughly 8% of them singletons. The sequencing used CD8+ T cells sorted from PBMCs, collected on the day of the yellow fever booster vaccination. These receptors were taken from a man aged 30-40 years who received the YFV17D yellow fever vaccine. Both conserved end residues are part of each CDR3. Fields, in order: D gene, clone size, V gene, J gene, CDR3 protein, CDR3 DNA. A D gene is named only where the DNA matches it firmly. Size is omitted from some rows. Given values are once, few, many or a class for expanded clones.

D gene: TRBD2; clone size: few; V gene: TRBV27; J gene: TRBJ2-5; CDR3 protein: CASSLIAGGPETQYF; CDR3 DNA: TGTGCCAGCAGTTTAATAGCGGGAGGCCCCGAGACCCAGTACTTC
D gene: -; clone size: few; V gene: TRBV10-2; J gene: TRBJ1-1; CDR3 protein: CASSESGVLAFF; CDR3 DNA: TGCGCCAGCAGTGAGTCCGGGGTATTGGCTTTCTTT
D gene: TRBD2; clone size: many; V gene: TRBV12-3/TRBV12-4; J gene: TRBJ2-1; CDR3 protein: CASSPSGSSYNEQFF; CDR3 DNA: TGTGCCAGCAGCCCTAGCGGGAGTTCCTACAATGAGCAGTTCTTC
D gene: TRBD2; clone size: many; V gene: TRBV7-3; J gene: TRBJ2-3; CDR3 protein: CASSLLGVSGRPGGTDTQYF; CDR3 DNA: TGTGCCAGCAGCTTACTAGGGGTTAGCGGGAGGCCCGGGGGCACAGATACGCAGTATTTT
D gene: TRBD1; clone size: -; V gene: TRBV12-3/TRBV12-4; J gene: TRBJ1-5; CDR3 protein: CASSYGGTDSNQPQHF; CDR3 DNA: TGTGCCAGCAGTTACGGCGGGACAGATAGCAATCAGCCCCAGCATTTT
D gene: -; clone size: few; V gene: TRBV6-5; J gene: TRBJ1-1; CDR3 protein: CASSYLTEAFF; CDR3 DNA: TGTGCCAGCAGTTATCTGACTGAAGCTTTCTTT
D gene: -; clone size: -; V gene: TRBV9; J gene: TRBJ2-1; CDR3 protein: CASRGVGNEQFF; CDR3 DNA: TGTGCCAGCAGAGGGGTAGGTAATGAGCAGTTCTTC
D gene: -; clone size: many; V gene: TRBV21-1; J gene: TRBJ2-5; CDR3 protein: CASTESGQPETQYF; CDR3 DNA: TGTGCCAGCACAGAATCGGGGCAGCCCGAGACCCAGTACTTC
D gene: TRBD1; clone size: many; V gene: TRBV27; J gene: TRBJ2-3; CDR3 protein: CASSLLLDRERADTQYF; CDR3 DNA: TGTGCCAGCAGCCTACTCCTCGACAGGGAAAGGGCAGATACGCAGTATTTT
D gene: -; clone size: -; V gene: TRBV29-1; J gene: TRBJ2-3; CDR3 protein: CSVEDGARPPDTQYF; CDR3 DNA: TGCAGCGTTGAAGATGGGGCTAGGCCTCCAGATACGCAGTATTTT
D gene: TRBD2; clone size: -; V gene: TRBV2; J gene: TRBJ2-1; CDR3 protein: CASSESGSTYNEQFF; CDR3 DNA: TGTGCCAGCAGTGAGAGCGGGAGTACGTACAATGAGCAGTTCTTC
D gene: TRBD2; clone size: few; V gene: TRBV20-1; J gene: TRBJ2-5; CDR3 protein: CSAILTGTSGRGGETQYF; CDR3 DNA: TGCAGTGCTATTCTCACCGGGACTAGCGGGAGAGGAGGAGAGACCCAGTACTTC
D gene: -; clone size: -; V gene: TRBV6-2/TRBV6-3; J gene: TRBJ2-1; CDR3 protein: CASSLTGVTYNEQFF; CDR3 DNA: TGTGCCAGCAGTTTGACGGGAGTCACCTACAATGAGCAGTTCTTC
D gene: -; clone size: -; V gene: TRBV15; J gene: TRBJ2-1; CDR3 protein: CATSRDLSQFSYNEQFF; CDR3 DNA: TGTGCCACCAGCAGAGATCTCAGTCAGTTCTCCTACAATGAGCAGTTCTTC
D gene: TRBD1; clone size: few; V gene: TRBV2; J gene: TRBJ2-7; CDR3 protein: CASSVKTGLTYEQYF; CDR3 DNA: TGTGCCAGCAGTGTGAAGACAGGGCTTACCTACGAGCAGTACTTC